This TCR beta chain was recorded in a study of T cells in Graves' hyperthyroidism and ophthalmopathy. The study, taken as a whole, reports: Blood also held most thyroid clonotypes expanded beyond 0.001.

This clonotype was seen many times. What it binds is not known. From 8.5 to 10 ml of fresh peripheral blood, PBMCs were isolated. The V and J ends lost 3 bases and 5 bases, in that order; junction bases with no gene match: 6. The CDR3 runs 16 residues. Germline V gene lookup returns CDR1 SGDLS and CDR2 YYNGEE. Amplification targeted TCR beta CDR3 regions from RNA transcripts. Primed by the HTBI set, a first-round RT-PCR was run on the TCR CDR3. TCRdb analysed the multiplex PCR reads with MiXCR anew, one entry per CDR3 protein. The sample shows approximately 400,000 distinct CDR3 sequences, around 13% of them seen only once.

This sequence originates from a woman in her sixties with Graves' hyperthyroidism. The sequencing input was blood. The gene calls are TRBV9 and TRBJ2-5; 14 nucleotides match TRBD2. This CDR3 is CASSATSGRAFETQYF. For the CDR3, the DNA is TGTGCCAGCAGCGCGACTAGCGGGAGGGCCTTTGAGACCCAGTACTTC.